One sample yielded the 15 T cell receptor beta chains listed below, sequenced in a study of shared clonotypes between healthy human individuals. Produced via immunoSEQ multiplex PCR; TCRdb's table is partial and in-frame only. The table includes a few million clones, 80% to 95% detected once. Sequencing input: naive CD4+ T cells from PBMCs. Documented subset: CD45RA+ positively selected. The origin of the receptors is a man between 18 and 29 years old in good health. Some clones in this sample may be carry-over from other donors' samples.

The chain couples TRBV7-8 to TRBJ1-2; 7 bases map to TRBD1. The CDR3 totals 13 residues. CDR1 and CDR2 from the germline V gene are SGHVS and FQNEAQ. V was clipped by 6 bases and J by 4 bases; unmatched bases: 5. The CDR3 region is CASSPTGSYGYTF. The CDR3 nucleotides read TGTGCCAGCAGTCCGACAGGGAGCTATGGCTACACCTTC.

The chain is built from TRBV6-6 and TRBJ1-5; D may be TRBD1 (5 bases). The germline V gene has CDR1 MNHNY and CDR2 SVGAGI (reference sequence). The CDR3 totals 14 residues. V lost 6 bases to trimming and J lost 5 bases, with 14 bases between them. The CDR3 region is CASSNRRDDQPQHF. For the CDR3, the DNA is TGTGCCAGCAGCAACCGCAGGGACGATCAGCCCCAGCATTTT.

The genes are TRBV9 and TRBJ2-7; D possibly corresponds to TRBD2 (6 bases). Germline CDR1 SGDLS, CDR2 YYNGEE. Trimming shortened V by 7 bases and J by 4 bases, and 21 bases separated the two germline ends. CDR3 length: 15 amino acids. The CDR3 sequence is CASARLEGEGYEQYF. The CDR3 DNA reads TGTGCCAGCGCCCGTTTGGAGGGAGAGGGGTACGAGCAGTACTTC.

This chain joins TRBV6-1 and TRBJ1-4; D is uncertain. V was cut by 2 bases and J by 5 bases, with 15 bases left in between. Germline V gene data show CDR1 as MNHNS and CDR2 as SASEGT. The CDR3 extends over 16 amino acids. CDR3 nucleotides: TGTGCCAGCAGTGAAAGAGCCGGGGTGCTGAATGAAAAACTGTTTTTT. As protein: CASSERAGVLNEKLFF.

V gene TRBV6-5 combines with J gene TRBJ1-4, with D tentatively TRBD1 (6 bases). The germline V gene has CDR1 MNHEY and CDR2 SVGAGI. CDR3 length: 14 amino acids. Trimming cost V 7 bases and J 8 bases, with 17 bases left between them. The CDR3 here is CASNQRGSGEKLFF. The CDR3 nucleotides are TGTGCCAGCAACCAAAGGGGGAGTGGCGAAAAACTGTTTTTT.

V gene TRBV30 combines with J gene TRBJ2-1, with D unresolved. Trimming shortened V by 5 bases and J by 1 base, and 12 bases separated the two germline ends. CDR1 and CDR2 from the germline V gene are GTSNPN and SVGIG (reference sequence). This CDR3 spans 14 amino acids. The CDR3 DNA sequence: TGTGCCTGGGCAGAGTTGGATTCCTACAATGAGCAGTTCTTC. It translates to CAWAELDSYNEQFF.

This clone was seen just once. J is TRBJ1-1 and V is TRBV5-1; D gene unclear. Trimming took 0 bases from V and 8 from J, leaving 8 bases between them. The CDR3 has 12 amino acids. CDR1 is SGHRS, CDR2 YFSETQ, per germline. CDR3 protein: CASSLEGGEAFF. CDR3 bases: TGCGCCAGCAGCTTGGAGGGCGGGGAAGCTTTCTTT. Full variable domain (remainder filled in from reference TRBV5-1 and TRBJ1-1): KAGVTQTPRYLIKTRGQQVTLSCSPISGHRSVSWYQQTPGQGLQFLFEYFSETQRNKGNFPGRFSGRQFSNSRSEMNVSTLELGDSALYLCASSLEGGEAFFGQGTRLTVV.

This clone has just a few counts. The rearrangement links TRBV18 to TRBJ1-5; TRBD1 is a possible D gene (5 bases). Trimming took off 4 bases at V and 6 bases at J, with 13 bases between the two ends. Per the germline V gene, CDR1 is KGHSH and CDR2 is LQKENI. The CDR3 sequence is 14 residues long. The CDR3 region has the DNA TGTGCCAGCTCACGTGATGCAGGGCCTCAGCCCCAGCATTTT. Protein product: CASSRDAGPQPQHF.

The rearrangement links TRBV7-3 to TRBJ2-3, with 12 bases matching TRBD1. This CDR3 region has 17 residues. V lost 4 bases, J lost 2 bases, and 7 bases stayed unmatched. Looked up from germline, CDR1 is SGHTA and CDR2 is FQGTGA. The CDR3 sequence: CASSSQGTGGPTDTQYF. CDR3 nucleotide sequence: TGTGCCAGCAGCTCCCAAGGGACAGGGGGCCCCACAGATACGCAGTATTTT.

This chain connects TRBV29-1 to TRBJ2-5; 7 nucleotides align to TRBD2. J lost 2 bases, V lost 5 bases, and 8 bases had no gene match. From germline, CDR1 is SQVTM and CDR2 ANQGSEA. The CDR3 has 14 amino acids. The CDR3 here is CSVLGTMSQETQYF. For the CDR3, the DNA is TGCAGCGTTCTCGGGACTATGTCACAAGAGACCCAGTACTTC.

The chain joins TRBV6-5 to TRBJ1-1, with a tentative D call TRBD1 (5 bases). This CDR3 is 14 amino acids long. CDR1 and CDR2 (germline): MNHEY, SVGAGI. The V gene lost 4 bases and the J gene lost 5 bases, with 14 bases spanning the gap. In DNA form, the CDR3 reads TGTGCCAGCAGTTCGCCAGGGACCGCGACTGAAGCTTTCTTT. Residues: CASSSPGTATEAFF.

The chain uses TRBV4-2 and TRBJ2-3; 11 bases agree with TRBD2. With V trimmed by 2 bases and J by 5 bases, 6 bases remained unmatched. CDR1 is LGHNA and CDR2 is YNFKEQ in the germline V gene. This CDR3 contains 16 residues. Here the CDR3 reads CASSQKTSGKVDTQYF. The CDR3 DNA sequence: TGTGCCAGCAGCCAAAAGACTAGCGGGAAGGTAGATACGCAGTATTTT.

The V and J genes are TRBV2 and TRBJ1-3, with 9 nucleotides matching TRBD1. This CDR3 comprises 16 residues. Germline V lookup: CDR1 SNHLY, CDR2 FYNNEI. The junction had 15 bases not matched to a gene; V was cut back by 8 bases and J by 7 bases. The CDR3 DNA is TGTGCCAGCCGGAAAGGGGGACAGGGCTTTGTTAACACCATATATTTT. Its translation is CASRKGGQGFVNTIYF.

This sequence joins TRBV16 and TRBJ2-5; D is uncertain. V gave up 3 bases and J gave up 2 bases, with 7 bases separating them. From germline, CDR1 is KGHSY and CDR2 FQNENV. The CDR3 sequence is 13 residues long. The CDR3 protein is CASSHTQQETQYF. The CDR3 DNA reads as TGTGCCAGCAGCCATACCCAACAAGAGACCCAGTACTTC.

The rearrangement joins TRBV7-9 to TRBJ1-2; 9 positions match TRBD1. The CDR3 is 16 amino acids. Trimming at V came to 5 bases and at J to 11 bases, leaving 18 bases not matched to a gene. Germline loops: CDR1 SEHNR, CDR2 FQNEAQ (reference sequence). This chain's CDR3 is CASSPEGQGNVFGYTF. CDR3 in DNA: TGTGCCAGCAGCCCCGAGGGACAGGGAAATGTATTCGGTTACACCTTC.